The 26 T cell receptor beta chains below come from one sample, sequenced in a study of T cell repertoires in cytomegalovirus infection. TCRdb ran MiXCR on the reads and lists one entry per CDR3 protein. The sample has some 700,000 distinct CDR3 sequences, roughly 35% seen once; the top ten hold more than 2.5%. The sample was PBMCs. These receptors came from a human donor in good health (CMV status not recorded). Some clones in this sample may be carry-over from other donors' samples.

Worth noting for this clonotype: A much larger clonotype is one base distant, so this may be a read error. The rearrangement uses TRBV7-6 and TRBJ1-2; 10 positions match TRBD1. Looked up from germline, CDR1 is SGHVS and CDR2 is FNYEAQ. CDR3 length equals 15 residues. The ends lost 1 base at V and 8 bases at J; junction bases unmatched: 7. The CDR3 DNA sequence: TGTGCCAGCAGCTTAGAAGAGACAGGGGGCGCCGGCTACACCTTC. Encoded protein: CASSLEETGGAGYTF.

As to this clonotype: The limits of the CDR3 on the DNA are not certain, so only TCRdb's listed CDR3 is given. The CDR3 region is CASSLEQCATYEQYF. V and J are TRBV11-1 and TRBJ2-7. The germline gives CDR1 SGHAT, CDR2 FQDESV (reference sequence). The CDR3 length equals 15 residues, ends included.

This clonotype showed up just a few times. The rearrangement links TRBV12-3 or TRBV12-4 to TRBJ2-1; 8 nucleotides align to TRBD2. The CDR3 is 15 residues long. Trimming cost V 6 bases and J 6 bases; bases outside gene matches: 10. This CDR3 reads CASSPSGSYGNEQFF. CDR3 coding DNA: TGTGCCAGCAGCCCAAGCGGGAGTTACGGCAATGAGCAGTTCTTC.

This chain uses TRBV7-9 with TRBJ1-1; 8 nucleotides line up with TRBD1. The CDR3 is made up of 12 amino acids. V was pared by 4 bases and J by 10 bases, with 5 bases of the junction left unmatched. Germline assignment: CDR1 SEHNR and CDR2 FQNEAQ (reference sequence). The chain's CDR3 is CASSSQQGGAFF. Written as DNA, the CDR3 is TGTGCCAGCAGCTCTCAACAGGGGGGAGCTTTCTTT.

This clonotype was observed many times. This sequence joins TRBV7-2 and TRBJ1-1; D perhaps matches TRBD1 (6 bases). With 5 bases removed from V and 8 bases from J, the gap between germline ends came to 12 bases. Per the germline V gene, CDR1 is SGHTA and CDR2 is FQGNSA. The CDR3 runs to 12 residues. DNA for the CDR3: TGTGCCAGCAGCGGATACCAGGGGGAAGCTTTCTTT. The encoded protein is CASSGYQGEAFF.

The rearrangement joins TRBV14 to TRBJ1-1; 8 positions match TRBD1. Germline CDR1 and CDR2: SGHDN and FVKESK. The CDR3 runs to 13 residues. Unmatched junction bases numbered 10, after V lost 5 bases and J lost 11 bases. CDR3 sequence reads: CASSNDQGAGAFF. CDR3 coding DNA: TGTGCCAGCAGCAACGATCAGGGGGCTGGGGCTTTCTTT.

This clonotype was recorded a few times. The chain links TRBV28 to TRBJ2-2; 7 positions match TRBD1. With V trimmed by 6 bases and J by 5 bases, 6 bases remained unmatched. Germline-derived CDR1 and CDR2 are MDHEN and SYDVKM. The CDR3 contains 14 residues. In DNA, the CDR3 is TGTGCCAGCAGGGACAGGTTAACAACCGGGGAGCTGTTTTTT. It codes for CASRDRLTTGELFF.

The rearrangement uses TRBV6-6 and TRBJ1-2; D might be TRBD1 (5 bases). V lost 8 bases and J 1 base, leaving 14 bases between the germline ends. The CDR3 is 14 amino acids. The germline V gene has CDR1 MNHNY and CDR2 SVGAGI (reference sequence). CDR3 in DNA: TGTGCCAGCGGCGATTGGGACCTTAACTATGGCTACACCTTC. This translates into CASGDWDLNYGYTF.

The V call is TRBV7-8, the J call TRBJ2-3, with 16 positions matching TRBD2. Germline V gene sequence: CDR1 SGHVS, CDR2 FQNEAQ. The junction had 10 bases not matched to a gene; V was cut back by 3 bases and J by 4 bases. The length of the CDR3 is 19 residues. In DNA, the CDR3 is TGTGCCAGCAGCTTTCCGGGACTAGCGGGGGGGCGGATGGCAGATACGCAGTATTTT. Translated: CASSFPGLAGGRMADTQYF.

The genes are TRBV5-1 and TRBJ2-3, with 7 bases that match TRBD1. This CDR3 has 14 amino acids. Germline V CDR1 and CDR2: SGHRS, YFSETQ. The V segment lost 5 bases and the J segment 0 bases; nucleotides outside the gene matches: 3. CDR3 region: CASRGQKSTDTQYF. The CDR3 nucleotides read TGCGCCAGCAGGGGACAGAAGAGCACAGATACGCAGTATTTT.

The V and J genes are TRBV4-1 and TRBJ1-2, with TRBD1 identical over 10 bases. V was pared by 1 base and J by 7 bases, with 12 bases of the junction left unmatched. The CDR3 contains 17 residues. CDR1 is MGHRA, CDR2 YSYEKL, per germline. The CDR3: CASSQVATGQGVSGYTF. The CDR3 bases are TGCGCCAGCAGCCAAGTCGCTACCGGACAGGGGGTATCTGGCTACACCTTC.

The sample holds a few counts of this clonotype. V is TRBV28 and J is TRBJ2-5; 9 bases agree with TRBD1. CDR1 is MDHEN, CDR2 SYDVKM, per germline. The CDR3 consists of 16 residues. Trimming cost V 5 bases and J 9 bases; bases outside gene matches: 16. The CDR3 protein is CASSPRDRVTGEAQYF. The CDR3 bases are TGTGCCAGCAGTCCGAGGGACAGGGTGACGGGGGAGGCCCAGTACTTC.

This clonotype was seen a handful of times. The rearrangement uses TRBV12-3 or TRBV12-4 and TRBJ1-1; TRBD1 might be the D (6 bases). This CDR3 is built from 14 residues. V was clipped by 5 bases and J by 8 bases, with 18 bases between them. The CDR3 protein is CASSPRGHLDEAFF. CDR3 in DNA: TGTGCCAGCAGTCCACGGGGACATTTAGACGAAGCTTTCTTT.

This clonotype has a handful of counts. The genes are TRBV4-1 and TRBJ2-3; D may match TRBD1 or TRBD2 (5 bases each). Between the trimmed V and J ends, which lost 1 base and 0 bases, there was a span of 11 bases. Germline V gene data show CDR1 as MGHRA and CDR2 as YSYEKL. The CDR3 extends over 16 amino acids. The CDR3 protein is CASSQVPGRSTDTQYF. DNA for the CDR3: TGCGCCAGCAGCCAAGTACCGGGACGCAGCACAGATACGCAGTATTTT.

J is TRBJ2-1 and V is TRBV19, with a tentative D call TRBD2 (6 bases). CDR3 length equals 14 residues. The V gene lost 5 bases and the J gene lost 14 bases, with 22 bases spanning the gap. The germline CDR1 and CDR2 sequences are LNHDA and SQIVND (reference sequence). In nucleotides, the CDR3 is TGTGCCAGTAGTTCCAGACTAGACGGAGGATTTGAGTTCTTC. It specifies CASSSRLDGGFEFF.

This clonotype turned up a few times. This chain connects TRBV5-4 to TRBJ1-2, with D perhaps TRBD1 (6 bases). Germline values: CDR1 SGHNT, CDR2 YYREEE (reference sequence). The CDR3 is 14 amino acids. V shed 4 bases and J shed 2 bases, with 12 bases lying between them. CDR3 protein: CASSRDTKNYGYTF. Written as DNA, the CDR3 is TGTGCCAGCAGCCGGGACACAAAGAACTATGGCTACACCTTC. Drawing the rest from reference TRBV5-4 and TRBJ1-2, the complete variable domain is ETGVTQSPTHLIKTRGQQVTLRCSSQSGHNTVSWYQQALGQGPQFIFQYYREEENGRGNFPPRFSGLQFPNYSSELNVNALELDDSALYLCASSRDTKNYGYTFGSGTRLTVV.

V is TRBV11-2 and J is TRBJ2-5; D unclear. The germline V gene has CDR1 SGHAT and CDR2 FQNNGV. This CDR3 is 13 amino acids long. V lost 0 bases, J lost 5 bases, and 7 bases lay in between. Here the CDR3 reads CASSLDFWETQYF. The CDR3 bases are TGTGCCAGCAGCTTAGATTTTTGGGAGACCCAGTACTTC.

In its sample, this clonotype was seen a few times. The rearrangement joins TRBV5-5 to TRBJ2-7, with TRBD2 identical over 8 bases. Trimming removed 1 base from V and 3 bases from J; junction bases left unmatched: 6. This CDR3 region has 15 residues. Germline V lookup: CDR1 SGHKS, CDR2 YYEKEE (reference sequence). The CDR3 spells CASSLKLADFYEQYF. The DNA of the CDR3 is TGTGCCAGCAGCTTGAAACTAGCGGATTTCTACGAGCAGTACTTC.

The chain has TRBV15 and TRBJ2-7, with 7 bases matching TRBD2. J was trimmed by 5 bases and V by 4 bases; bases with no gene match: 8. The CDR3 loop spans 14 amino acids. Germline CDR1 and CDR2: LNHNV and YYDKDF (reference sequence). The CDR3 DNA is TGTGCCACCAGCAATAGCGGGCTATCCGACGAGCAGTACTTC. Its translation: CATSNSGLSDEQYF.

This clonotype turned up a few times. The chain uses TRBV7-9 and TRBJ1-2; 8 nucleotides line up with TRBD1. In germline, CDR1 is SEHNR, CDR2 FQNEAQ (reference sequence). V lost 5 bases and J lost 0; bases outside the gene matches: 8. The CDR3 is made up of 16 amino acids. CDR3 amino acids: CASSPQGAQSNYGYTF. The CDR3 region has the DNA TGTGCCAGCAGCCCTCAGGGGGCACAGTCTAACTATGGCTACACCTTC.

V usage is TRBV12-3 or TRBV12-4 and J usage is TRBJ2-7; 9 nucleotides match TRBD1. This CDR3 spans 15 amino acids. Trimming removed 4 bases from V and 5 bases from J; junction bases left unmatched: 9. CDR3 sequence reads: CASSSFGQGRDEQYF. The DNA of the CDR3 is TGTGCCAGCAGTTCGTTCGGACAGGGGAGGGACGAGCAGTACTTC.

This clonotype came up a few times. The chain is built from TRBV25-1 and TRBJ2-7, with unresolved D. V was cut by 4 bases and J by 7 bases, with 8 bases left in between. Germline CDR1 MGHDK, CDR2 SYGVNS. CDR3 size: 11 residues. The CDR3 DNA follows: TGTGCCAGCAGTGTTAGAAGAGAGCAGTACTTC. Translated, it gives CASSVRREQYF.

This clonotype was detected a few times. J is TRBJ2-7 and V is TRBV6-2 or TRBV6-3, with D hard to call. Germline V gene data show CDR1 as MNHEY and CDR2 as SVGEGT. CDR3 length: 13 amino acids. Trimming stripped 2 bases from V and 7 bases from J, with 12 bases between. The CDR3 loop is CASSYTGMREQYF. DNA of the CDR3: TGTGCCAGCAGTTACACGGGTATGCGGGAGCAGTACTTC.

This clonotype occurred a few times. CDR3 DNA: TGTGCCAGCAGCTTAGCAGTATCCGGGACAGATACGCAGTATTTT. Translating it yields CASSLAVSGTDTQYF. The rearrangement links TRBV7-2 to TRBJ2-3; no clear D gene. This CDR3 contains 15 residues. The germline CDR1 and CDR2 sequences are SGHTA and FQGNSA. V gave up 0 bases and J gave up 3 bases, with 10 bases separating them.

Worth noting for this clonotype: This may stem from a read error, because a much larger clone lies one nucleotide away. Written as DNA, the CDR3 is TGTGCCTGCAGCCCACCGGGGCACTCTGGGGCCAACGTCCTGACTTTC. It encodes CACSPPGHSGANVLTF. This sequence joins TRBV7-8 and TRBJ2-6, with D perhaps given as TRBD1 or TRBD2 (5 bases each). Germline V lookup: CDR1 SGHVS, CDR2 FQNEAQ. The CDR3 is 16 residues long. Supplemented by reference TRBV7-8 and TRBJ2-6, the full variable domain reads GAGVSQSPRYKVAKRGQDVALRCDPISGHVSLFWYQQALGQGPEFLTYFQNEAQLDKSGLPSDRFFAERPEGSVSTLKIQRTQQEDSAVYLCACSPPGHSGANVLTFGAGSRLTVL.

With respect to this clonotype: With a much larger clone just one base away, this may be a read error. V is TRBV4-1 and J is TRBJ2-7; D possibly uses TRBD1 or TRBD2 (7 bases each). This CDR3 is 13 amino acids long. Germline loops: CDR1 MGHRA, CDR2 YSYEKL. The CDR3 loop reads CDSSGDSTYEQYF. CDR3 sequence (DNA): TGCGACAGCAGCGGGGACAGTACTTACGAGCAGTACTTC.